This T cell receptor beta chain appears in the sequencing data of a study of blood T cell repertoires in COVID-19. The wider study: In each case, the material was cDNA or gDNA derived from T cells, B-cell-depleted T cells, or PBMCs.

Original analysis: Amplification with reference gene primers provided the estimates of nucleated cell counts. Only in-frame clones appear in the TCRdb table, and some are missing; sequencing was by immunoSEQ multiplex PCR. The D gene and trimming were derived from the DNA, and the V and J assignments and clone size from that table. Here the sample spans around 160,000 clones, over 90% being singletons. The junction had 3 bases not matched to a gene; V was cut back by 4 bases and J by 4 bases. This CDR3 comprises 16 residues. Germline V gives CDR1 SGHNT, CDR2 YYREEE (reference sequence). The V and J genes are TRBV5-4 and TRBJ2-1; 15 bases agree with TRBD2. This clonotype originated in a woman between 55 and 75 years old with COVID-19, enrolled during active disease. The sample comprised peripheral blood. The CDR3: CASSLGLAGGYNEQFF. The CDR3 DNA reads TGTGCCAGCAGCCTAGGACTAGCGGGGGGGTACAATGAGCAGTTCTTC. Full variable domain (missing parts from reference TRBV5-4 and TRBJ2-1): ETGVTQSPTHLIKTRGQQVTLRCSSQSGHNTVSWYQQALGQGPQFIFQYYREEENGRGNFPPRFSGLQFPNYSSELNVNALELDDSALYLCASSLGLAGGYNEQFFGPGTRLTVL.